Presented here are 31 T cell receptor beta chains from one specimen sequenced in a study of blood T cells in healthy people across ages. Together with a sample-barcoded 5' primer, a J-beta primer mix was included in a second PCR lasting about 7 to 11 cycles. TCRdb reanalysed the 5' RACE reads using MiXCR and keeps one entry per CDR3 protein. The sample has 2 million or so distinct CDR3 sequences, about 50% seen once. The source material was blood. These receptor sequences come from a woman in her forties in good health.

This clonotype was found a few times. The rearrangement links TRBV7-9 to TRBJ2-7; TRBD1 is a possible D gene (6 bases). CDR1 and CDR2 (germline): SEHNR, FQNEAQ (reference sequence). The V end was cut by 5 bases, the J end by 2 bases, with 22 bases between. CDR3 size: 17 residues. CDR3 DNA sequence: TGTGCCAGCAGCCCCACCCCGGGCCGGGACATTACCTACGAGCAGTACTTC. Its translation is CASSPTPGRDITYEQYF.

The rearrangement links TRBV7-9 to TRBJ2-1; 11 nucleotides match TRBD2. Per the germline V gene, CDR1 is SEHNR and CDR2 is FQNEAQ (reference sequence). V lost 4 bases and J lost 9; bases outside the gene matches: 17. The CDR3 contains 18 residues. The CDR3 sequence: CASSSPLGLADGGSEQFF. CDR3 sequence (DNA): TGTGCCAGCAGCTCACCCCTGGGACTAGCGGACGGTGGTAGTGAGCAGTTCTTC.

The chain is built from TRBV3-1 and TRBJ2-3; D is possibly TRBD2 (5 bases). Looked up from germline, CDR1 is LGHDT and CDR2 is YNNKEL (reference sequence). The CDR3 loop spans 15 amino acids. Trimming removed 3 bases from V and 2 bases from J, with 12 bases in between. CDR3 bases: TGTGCCAGCAGCCAGCTGCGGGTCTCCACAGATACGCAGTATTTT. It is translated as CASSQLRVSTDTQYF.

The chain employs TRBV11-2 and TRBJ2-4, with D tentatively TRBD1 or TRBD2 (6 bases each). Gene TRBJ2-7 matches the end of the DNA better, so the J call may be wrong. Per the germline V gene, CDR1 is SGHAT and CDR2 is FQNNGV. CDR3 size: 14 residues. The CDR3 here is CASSPGTGTLEQYF. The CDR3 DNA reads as TGTGCCAGCAGCCCCGGAACAGGGACTCTCGAGCAGTACTTC.

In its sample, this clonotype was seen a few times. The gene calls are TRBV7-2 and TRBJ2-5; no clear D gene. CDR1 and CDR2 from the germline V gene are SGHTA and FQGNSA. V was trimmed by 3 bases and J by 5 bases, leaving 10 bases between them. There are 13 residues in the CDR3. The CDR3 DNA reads TGTGCCAGCAGCTTTCCGAAGGGCGAGACCCAGTACTTC. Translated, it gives CASSFPKGETQYF.

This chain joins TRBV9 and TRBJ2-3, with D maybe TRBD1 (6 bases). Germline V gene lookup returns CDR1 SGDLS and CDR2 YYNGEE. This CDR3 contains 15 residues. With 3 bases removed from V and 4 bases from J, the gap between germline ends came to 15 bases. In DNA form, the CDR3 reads TGTGCCAGCAGCGACCAGGGGAGTAGTTCAGATACGCAGTATTTT. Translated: CASSDQGSSSDTQYF.

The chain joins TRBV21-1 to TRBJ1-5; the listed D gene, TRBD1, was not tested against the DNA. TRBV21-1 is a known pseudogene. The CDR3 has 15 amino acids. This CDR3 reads CASSKEEGGDQPQHF. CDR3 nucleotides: TGTGCCAGCAGCAAAGAGGAGGGGGGGGATCAGCCCCAGCATTTT.

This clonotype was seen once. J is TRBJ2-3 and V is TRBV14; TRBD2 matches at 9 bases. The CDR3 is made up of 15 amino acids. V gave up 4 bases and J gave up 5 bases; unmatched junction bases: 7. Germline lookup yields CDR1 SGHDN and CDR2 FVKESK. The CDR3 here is CASSRVRLAVDTQYF. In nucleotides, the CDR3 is TGTGCCAGCAGCCGTGTTAGACTAGCGGTAGATACGCAGTATTTT.

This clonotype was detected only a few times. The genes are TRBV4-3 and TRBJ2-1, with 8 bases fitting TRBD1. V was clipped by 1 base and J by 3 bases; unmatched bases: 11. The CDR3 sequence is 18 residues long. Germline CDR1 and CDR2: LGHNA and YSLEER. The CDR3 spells CASSQGVLGQGVYNEQFF. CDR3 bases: TGCGCCAGCAGCCAAGGTGTTCTAGGACAGGGTGTCTACAATGAGCAGTTCTTC.

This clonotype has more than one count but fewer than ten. The CDR3 loop is CASVNRGLAGDEQFF. The CDR3 nucleotides are TGCGCCAGCGTGAACCGGGGACTGGCAGGCGATGAGCAGTTCTTC. The chain carries TRBV4-1 and TRBJ2-1, with a possible D match to TRBD2 (6 bases). V was trimmed by 8 bases and J by 8 bases, leaving 22 bases between them. The CDR3 has 15 amino acids. Germline loops: CDR1 MGHRA, CDR2 YSYEKL.

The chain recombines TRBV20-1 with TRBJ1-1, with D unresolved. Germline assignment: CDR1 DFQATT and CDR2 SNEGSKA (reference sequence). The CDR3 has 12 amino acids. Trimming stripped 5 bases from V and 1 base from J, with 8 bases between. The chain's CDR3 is CSAGRRNTEAFF. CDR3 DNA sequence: TGCAGTGCTGGAAGGAGGAACACTGAAGCTTTCTTT.

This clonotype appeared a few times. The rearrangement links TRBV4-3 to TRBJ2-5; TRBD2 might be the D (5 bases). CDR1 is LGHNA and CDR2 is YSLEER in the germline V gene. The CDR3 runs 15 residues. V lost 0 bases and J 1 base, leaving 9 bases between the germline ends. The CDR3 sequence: CASSQELRVQETQYF. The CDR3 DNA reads TGCGCCAGCAGCCAAGAGTTGCGGGTCCAAGAGACCCAGTACTTC.

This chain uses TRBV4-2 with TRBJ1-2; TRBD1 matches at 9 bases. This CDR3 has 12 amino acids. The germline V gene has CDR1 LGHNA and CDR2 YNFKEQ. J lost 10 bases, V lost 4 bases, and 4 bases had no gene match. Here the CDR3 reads CASSLGQGYYTF. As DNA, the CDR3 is TGTGCCAGCAGCCTGGGACAGGGATACTACACCTTC.

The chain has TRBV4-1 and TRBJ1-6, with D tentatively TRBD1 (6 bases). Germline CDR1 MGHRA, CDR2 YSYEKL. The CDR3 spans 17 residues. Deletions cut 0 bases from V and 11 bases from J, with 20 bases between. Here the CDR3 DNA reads TGCGCCAGCAGCCAAGAGTGGTCAGGGGCCGTCTTGGCACCCCTCCACTTT. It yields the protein CASSQEWSGAVLAPLHF.

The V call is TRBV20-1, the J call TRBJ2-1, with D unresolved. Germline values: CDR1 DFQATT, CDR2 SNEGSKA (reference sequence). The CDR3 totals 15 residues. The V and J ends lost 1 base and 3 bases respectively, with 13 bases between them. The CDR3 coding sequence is TGCAGTGCTAGAGCCGCCGCGTCGGACTACAATGAGCAGTTCTTC. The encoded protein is CSARAAASDYNEQFF.

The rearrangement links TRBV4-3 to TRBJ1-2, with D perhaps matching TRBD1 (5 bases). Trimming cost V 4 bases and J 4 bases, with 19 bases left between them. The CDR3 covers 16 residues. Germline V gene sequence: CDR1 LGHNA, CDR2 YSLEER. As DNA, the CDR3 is TGCGCCAGCAGCCGAAAATCCACAGAGGGGTCCTATGGCTACACCTTC. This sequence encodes CASSRKSTEGSYGYTF.

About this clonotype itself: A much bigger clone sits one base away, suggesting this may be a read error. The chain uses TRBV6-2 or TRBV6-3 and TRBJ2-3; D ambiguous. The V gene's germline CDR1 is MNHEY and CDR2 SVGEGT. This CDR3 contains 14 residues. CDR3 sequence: CVSSYSTSTDTQYF. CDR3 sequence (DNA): TGTGTCAGCAGTTACTCGACTAGCACAGATACGCAGTATTTT.

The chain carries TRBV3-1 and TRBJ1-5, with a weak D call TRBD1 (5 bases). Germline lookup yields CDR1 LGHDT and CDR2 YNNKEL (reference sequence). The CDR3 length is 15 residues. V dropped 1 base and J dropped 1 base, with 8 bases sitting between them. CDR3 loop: CASSQGGISNQPQHF. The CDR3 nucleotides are TGTGCCAGCAGCCAAGGGGGGATAAGCAATCAGCCCCAGCATTTT.

As DNA, the CDR3 is TGTGCCACCAGTGATTTGCTGGGTCGGGGGGGTGTCAATGAGCAGTTCTTC. The encoded protein is CATSDLLGRGGVNEQFF. The genes are TRBV24-1 and TRBJ2-1; 8 bases map to TRBD2. The CDR3 is 17 amino acids. Germline-derived CDR1 and CDR2 are KGHDR and SFDVKD. The V and J ends lost 0 bases and 6 bases, in that order; junction bases with no gene match: 9.

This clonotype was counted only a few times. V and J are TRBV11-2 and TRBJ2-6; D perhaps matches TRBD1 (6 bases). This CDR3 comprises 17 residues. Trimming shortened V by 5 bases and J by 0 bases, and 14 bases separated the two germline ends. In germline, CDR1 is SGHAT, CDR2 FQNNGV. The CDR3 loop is CASSRQVGHSGANVLTF. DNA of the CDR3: TGTGCCAGCAGCCGACAGGTCGGTCACTCTGGGGCCAACGTCCTGACTTTC.

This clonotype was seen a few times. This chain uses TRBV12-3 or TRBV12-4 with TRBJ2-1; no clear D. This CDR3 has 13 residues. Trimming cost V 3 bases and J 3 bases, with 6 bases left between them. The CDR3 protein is CASSFLLYNEQFF. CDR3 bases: TGTGCCAGCAGTTTCCTCCTCTACAATGAGCAGTTCTTC.

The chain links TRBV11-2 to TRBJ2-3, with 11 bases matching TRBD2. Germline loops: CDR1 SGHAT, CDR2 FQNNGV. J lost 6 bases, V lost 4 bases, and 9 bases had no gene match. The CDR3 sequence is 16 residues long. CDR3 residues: CASSSNSGGARDTQYF. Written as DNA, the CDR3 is TGTGCCAGCAGCTCAAATAGCGGGGGGGCCAGGGATACGCAGTATTTT.

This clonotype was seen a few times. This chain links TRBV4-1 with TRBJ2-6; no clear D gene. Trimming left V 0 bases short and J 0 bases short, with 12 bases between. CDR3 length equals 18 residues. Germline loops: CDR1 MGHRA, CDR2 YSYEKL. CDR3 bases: TGCGCCAGCAGCCAAGACTTCCAAGTTAGCTCTGGGGCCAACGTCCTGACTTTC. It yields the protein CASSQDFQVSSGANVLTF.

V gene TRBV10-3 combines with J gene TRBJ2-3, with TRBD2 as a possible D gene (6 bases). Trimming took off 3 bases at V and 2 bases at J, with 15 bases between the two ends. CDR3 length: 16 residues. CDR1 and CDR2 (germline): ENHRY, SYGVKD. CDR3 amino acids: CAISDGRIFNTDTQYF. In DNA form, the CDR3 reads TGTGCCATCAGTGACGGGAGAATTTTTAACACAGATACGCAGTATTTT.

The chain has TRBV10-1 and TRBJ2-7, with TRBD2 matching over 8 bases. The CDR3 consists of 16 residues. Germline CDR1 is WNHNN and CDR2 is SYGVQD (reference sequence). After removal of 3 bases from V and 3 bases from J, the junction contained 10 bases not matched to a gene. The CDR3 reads CASSDSGGLGIYEQYF. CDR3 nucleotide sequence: TGCGCCAGCAGTGACAGCGGGGGCCTAGGAATCTACGAGCAGTACTTC.

CDR3 loop: CASREGTGQETQYF. The DNA for the CDR3 is TGTGCCAGCAGGGAGGGGACAGGACAAGAGACCCAGTACTTC. V usage is TRBV5-6 and J usage is TRBJ2-5, with 8 bases matching TRBD1. The CDR3 covers 14 residues. After removal of 5 bases from V and 2 bases from J, the junction contained 5 bases not matched to a gene. CDR1 SGHDT and CDR2 YYEEEE come from the germline V gene.

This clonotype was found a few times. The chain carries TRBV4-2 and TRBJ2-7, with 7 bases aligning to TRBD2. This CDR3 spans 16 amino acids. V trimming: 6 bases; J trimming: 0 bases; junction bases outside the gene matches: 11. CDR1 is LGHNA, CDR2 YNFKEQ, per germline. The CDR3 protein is CASRNNGGKSSYEQYF. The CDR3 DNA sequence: TGTGCCAGCAGGAACAACGGGGGGAAAAGCTCCTACGAGCAGTACTTC.

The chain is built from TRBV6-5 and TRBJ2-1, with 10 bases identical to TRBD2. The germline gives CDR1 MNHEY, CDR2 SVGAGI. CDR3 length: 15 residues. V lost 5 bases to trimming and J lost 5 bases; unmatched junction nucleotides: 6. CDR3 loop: CASSRAGGPHNEQFF. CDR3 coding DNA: TGTGCCAGCAGTAGAGCGGGGGGGCCACACAATGAGCAGTTCTTC.

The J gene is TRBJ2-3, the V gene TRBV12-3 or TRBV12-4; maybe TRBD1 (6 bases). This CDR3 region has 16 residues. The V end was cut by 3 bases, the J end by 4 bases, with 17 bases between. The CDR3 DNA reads TGTGCCAGCAGTTTCGGGTCAGGGGCCCTCGCAGATACGCAGTATTTT. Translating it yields CASSFGSGALADTQYF.

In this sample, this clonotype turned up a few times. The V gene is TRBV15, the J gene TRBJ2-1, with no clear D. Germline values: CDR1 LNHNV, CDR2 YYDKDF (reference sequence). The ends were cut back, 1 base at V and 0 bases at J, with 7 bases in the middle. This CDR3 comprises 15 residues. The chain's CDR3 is CATSRVGSSYNEQFF. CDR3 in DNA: TGTGCCACCAGCAGAGTAGGTAGCTCCTACAATGAGCAGTTCTTC. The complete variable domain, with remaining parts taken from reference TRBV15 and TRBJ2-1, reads DAMVIQNPRYQVTQFGKPVTLSCSQTLNHNVMYWYQQKSSQAPKLLFHYYDKDFNNEADTPDNFQSRRPNTSFCFLDIRSPGLGDTAMYLCATSRVGSSYNEQFFGPGTRLTVL.

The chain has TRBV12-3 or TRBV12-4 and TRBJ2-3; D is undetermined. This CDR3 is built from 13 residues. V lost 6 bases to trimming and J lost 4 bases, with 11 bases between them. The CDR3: CASSSLSADTQYF. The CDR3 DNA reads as TGTGCCAGCAGCTCATTGTCCGCAGATACGCAGTATTTT.